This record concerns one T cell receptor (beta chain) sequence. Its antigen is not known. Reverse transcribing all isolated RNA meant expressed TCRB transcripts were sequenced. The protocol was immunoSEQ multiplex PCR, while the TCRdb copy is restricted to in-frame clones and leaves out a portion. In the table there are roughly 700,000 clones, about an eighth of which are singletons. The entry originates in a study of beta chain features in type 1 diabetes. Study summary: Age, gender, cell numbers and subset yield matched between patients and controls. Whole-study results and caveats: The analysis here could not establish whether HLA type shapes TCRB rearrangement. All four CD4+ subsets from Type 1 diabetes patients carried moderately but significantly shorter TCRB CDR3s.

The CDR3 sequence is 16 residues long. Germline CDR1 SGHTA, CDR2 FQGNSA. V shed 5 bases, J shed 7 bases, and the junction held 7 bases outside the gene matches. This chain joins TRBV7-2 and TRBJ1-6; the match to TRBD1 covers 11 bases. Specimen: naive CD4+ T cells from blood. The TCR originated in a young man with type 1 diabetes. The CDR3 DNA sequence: TGTGCCAGCAGCCCCGGACAGGGGGCGGGCAATTCACCCCTCCACTTT. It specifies CASSPGQGAGNSPLHF.